This T cell receptor beta chain was sequenced for a study of patients and donors after allogeneic stem cell transplantation. From the RT-PCR reads, TCRdb called clonotypes with MiXCR, one entry per CDR3 protein. The profile shows fewer than 500,000 distinct CDR3 sequences, under 20% of them singletons. The clonotype comes from a human donor who was either an allogeneic HSCT recipient or a stem cell or donor lymphocyte infusion donor (not recorded which). It is not recorded whose cells these are; they may come from a transplant donor. The specimen was blood, either unsorted or a sorted T cell fraction (not recorded which).

The CDR3 coding sequence is TGCAGTGCTAGAGATGGGGGGACAGGTTTTTCCTACGAGCAGTACTTC. Translation: CSARDGGTGFSYEQYF. The V call is TRBV20-1, the J call TRBJ2-7; TRBD1 agrees at 8 bases. The germline V gene has CDR1 DFQATT and CDR2 SNEGSKA (reference sequence). The CDR3 runs 16 residues. Losses at the gene ends were 0 bases for V and 1 base for J; bases not matched to a gene: 8.